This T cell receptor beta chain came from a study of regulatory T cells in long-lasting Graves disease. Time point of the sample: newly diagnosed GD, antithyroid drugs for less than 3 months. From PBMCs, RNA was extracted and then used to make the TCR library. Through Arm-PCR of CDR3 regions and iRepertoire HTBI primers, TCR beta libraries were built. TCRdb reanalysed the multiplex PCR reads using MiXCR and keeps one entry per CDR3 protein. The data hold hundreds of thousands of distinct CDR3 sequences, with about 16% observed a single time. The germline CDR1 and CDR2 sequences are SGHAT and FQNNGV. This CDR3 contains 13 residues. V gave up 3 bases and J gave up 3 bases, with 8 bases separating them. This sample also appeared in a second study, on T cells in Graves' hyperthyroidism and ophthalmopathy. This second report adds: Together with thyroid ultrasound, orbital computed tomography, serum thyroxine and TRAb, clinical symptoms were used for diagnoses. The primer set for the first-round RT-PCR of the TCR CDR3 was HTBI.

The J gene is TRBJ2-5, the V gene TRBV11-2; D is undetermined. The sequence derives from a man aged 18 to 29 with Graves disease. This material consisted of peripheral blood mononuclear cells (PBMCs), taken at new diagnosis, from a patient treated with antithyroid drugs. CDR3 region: CASSFRLKETQYF. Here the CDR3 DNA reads TGTGCCAGCAGCTTCAGGCTTAAAGAGACCCAGTACTTC.